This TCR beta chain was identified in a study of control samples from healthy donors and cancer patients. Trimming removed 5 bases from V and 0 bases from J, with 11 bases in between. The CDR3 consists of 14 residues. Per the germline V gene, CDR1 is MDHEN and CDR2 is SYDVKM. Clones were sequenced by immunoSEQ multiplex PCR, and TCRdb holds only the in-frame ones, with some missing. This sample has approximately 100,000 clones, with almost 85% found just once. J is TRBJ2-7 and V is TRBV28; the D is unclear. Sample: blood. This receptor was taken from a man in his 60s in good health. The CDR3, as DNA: TGTGCCAGCAGTAAGAGGACCGTCTCCTACGAGCAGTACTTC. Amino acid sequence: CASSKRTVSYEQYF.